This TCR beta chain was recorded in a study of blood T cell repertoires in COVID-19. Across the study: Specimens from acute and convalescent COVID-19 originated in the United States, Italy and Spain. Nucleic acid was either cDNA or gDNA, and it came from T cells, B-cell-depleted T cells, or PBMCs.

Per the authors' pipeline: Quantification of nucleated cells was approximated via reference gene primer amplification. The method was immunoSEQ multiplex PCR; TCRdb's version includes in-frame clones alone and lacks a portion of them. D and trimming were read from the DNA, whereas the V and J calls and clone size are those reported in that table. The sample has roughly 68,000 clones, roughly 81% seen once. This clone was recorded once. With 3 bases removed from V and 8 bases from J, the gap between germline ends came to 10 bases. The germline V gene encodes CDR1 SGHTA and CDR2 FQGNSA. The length of the CDR3 is 13 residues.

Sequencing was done on a sample of peripheral blood. This receptor was identified in a human donor in a cohort sampled during active COVID-19. The chain links TRBV7-2 to TRBJ1-4; no definite D call. The DNA for the CDR3 is TGTGCCAGCAGCTTGTTTACCGGGGAAAAACTGTTTTTT. This codes for CASSLFTGEKLFF. Full variable domain (outside the CDR3, taken from reference TRBV7-2 and TRBJ1-4): GAGVSQSPSNKVTEKGKDVELRCDPISGHTALYWYRQSLGQGLEFLIYFQGNSAPDKSGLPSDRFSAERTGGSVSTLTIQRTQQEDSAVYLCASSLFTGEKLFFGSGTQLSVL.